These T cell receptor beta chains were read from a single sample in a study of T-cell reconstitution after alpha-beta-depleted transplantation in children. TCRdb passed the PCR reads through MiXCR, listing each CDR3 protein once. Here the sample spans hundreds of thousands of distinct CDR3 sequences, around a sixth being singletons. Source: PBMCs from the stem cell graft donor, taken from the stem cell graft. These receptors were collected from a human donor who donated a stem cell graft to a child with acute myeloid leukemia. Each CDR3 is given without its conserved first and last residue. The order of the fields is J gene, V gene, clone size, CDR3 protein. Clone sizes are given selectively: once, few, many, or a class where the clone is expanded.

J gene: TRBJ2-1
V gene: TRBV7-2
clone size: many
CDR3 protein: ASSLAGGAYNEQF

J gene: TRBJ2-1
V gene: TRBV7-9
clone size: many
CDR3 protein: ASSLLTGGYNEQF

J gene: TRBJ1-5
V gene: TRBV20-1
clone size: many
CDR3 protein: SARDLTGDVGNQPQH

J gene: TRBJ2-5
V gene: TRBV11-2
clone size: NA
CDR3 protein: ASSLGQGAWETQY

J gene: TRBJ1-4
V gene: TRBV20-1
clone size: many
CDR3 protein: SARINEKLF

J gene: TRBJ1-1
V gene: TRBV20-1
clone size: NA
CDR3 protein: SARDMLSGEAF

J gene: TRBJ2-3
V gene: TRBV5-1
clone size: few
CDR3 protein: ASSSGTAITDTQY

J gene: TRBJ2-2
V gene: TRBV29-1
clone size: NA
CDR3 protein: SVRLAGGLNTGELF

J gene: TRBJ2-4
V gene: TRBV5-6
clone size: few
CDR3 protein: ASSYTTSGGAKNIQY

J gene: TRBJ2-7
V gene: TRBV29-1
clone size: few
CDR3 protein: SVRGTGQGLPYEQY

J gene: TRBJ2-3
V gene: TRBV5-5
clone size: NA
CDR3 protein: ASSLVRDTRTDTQY

J gene: TRBJ1-4
V gene: TRBV28
clone size: few
CDR3 protein: ASSPVKGNEKLF

J gene: TRBJ1-1
V gene: TRBV12-3/TRBV12-4
clone size: many
CDR3 protein: ASRLDYTEAF

J gene: TRBJ1-2
V gene: TRBV7-9
clone size: NA
CDR3 protein: ASGGQETIANGYT

J gene: TRBJ1-6
V gene: TRBV20-1
clone size: few
CDR3 protein: SARDLGAGLISPLH

J gene: TRBJ2-3
V gene: TRBV7-7
clone size: many
CDR3 protein: ASSLGSVTDTQY

J gene: TRBJ1-1
V gene: TRBV20-1
clone size: many
CDR3 protein: SALNRRSTEAF